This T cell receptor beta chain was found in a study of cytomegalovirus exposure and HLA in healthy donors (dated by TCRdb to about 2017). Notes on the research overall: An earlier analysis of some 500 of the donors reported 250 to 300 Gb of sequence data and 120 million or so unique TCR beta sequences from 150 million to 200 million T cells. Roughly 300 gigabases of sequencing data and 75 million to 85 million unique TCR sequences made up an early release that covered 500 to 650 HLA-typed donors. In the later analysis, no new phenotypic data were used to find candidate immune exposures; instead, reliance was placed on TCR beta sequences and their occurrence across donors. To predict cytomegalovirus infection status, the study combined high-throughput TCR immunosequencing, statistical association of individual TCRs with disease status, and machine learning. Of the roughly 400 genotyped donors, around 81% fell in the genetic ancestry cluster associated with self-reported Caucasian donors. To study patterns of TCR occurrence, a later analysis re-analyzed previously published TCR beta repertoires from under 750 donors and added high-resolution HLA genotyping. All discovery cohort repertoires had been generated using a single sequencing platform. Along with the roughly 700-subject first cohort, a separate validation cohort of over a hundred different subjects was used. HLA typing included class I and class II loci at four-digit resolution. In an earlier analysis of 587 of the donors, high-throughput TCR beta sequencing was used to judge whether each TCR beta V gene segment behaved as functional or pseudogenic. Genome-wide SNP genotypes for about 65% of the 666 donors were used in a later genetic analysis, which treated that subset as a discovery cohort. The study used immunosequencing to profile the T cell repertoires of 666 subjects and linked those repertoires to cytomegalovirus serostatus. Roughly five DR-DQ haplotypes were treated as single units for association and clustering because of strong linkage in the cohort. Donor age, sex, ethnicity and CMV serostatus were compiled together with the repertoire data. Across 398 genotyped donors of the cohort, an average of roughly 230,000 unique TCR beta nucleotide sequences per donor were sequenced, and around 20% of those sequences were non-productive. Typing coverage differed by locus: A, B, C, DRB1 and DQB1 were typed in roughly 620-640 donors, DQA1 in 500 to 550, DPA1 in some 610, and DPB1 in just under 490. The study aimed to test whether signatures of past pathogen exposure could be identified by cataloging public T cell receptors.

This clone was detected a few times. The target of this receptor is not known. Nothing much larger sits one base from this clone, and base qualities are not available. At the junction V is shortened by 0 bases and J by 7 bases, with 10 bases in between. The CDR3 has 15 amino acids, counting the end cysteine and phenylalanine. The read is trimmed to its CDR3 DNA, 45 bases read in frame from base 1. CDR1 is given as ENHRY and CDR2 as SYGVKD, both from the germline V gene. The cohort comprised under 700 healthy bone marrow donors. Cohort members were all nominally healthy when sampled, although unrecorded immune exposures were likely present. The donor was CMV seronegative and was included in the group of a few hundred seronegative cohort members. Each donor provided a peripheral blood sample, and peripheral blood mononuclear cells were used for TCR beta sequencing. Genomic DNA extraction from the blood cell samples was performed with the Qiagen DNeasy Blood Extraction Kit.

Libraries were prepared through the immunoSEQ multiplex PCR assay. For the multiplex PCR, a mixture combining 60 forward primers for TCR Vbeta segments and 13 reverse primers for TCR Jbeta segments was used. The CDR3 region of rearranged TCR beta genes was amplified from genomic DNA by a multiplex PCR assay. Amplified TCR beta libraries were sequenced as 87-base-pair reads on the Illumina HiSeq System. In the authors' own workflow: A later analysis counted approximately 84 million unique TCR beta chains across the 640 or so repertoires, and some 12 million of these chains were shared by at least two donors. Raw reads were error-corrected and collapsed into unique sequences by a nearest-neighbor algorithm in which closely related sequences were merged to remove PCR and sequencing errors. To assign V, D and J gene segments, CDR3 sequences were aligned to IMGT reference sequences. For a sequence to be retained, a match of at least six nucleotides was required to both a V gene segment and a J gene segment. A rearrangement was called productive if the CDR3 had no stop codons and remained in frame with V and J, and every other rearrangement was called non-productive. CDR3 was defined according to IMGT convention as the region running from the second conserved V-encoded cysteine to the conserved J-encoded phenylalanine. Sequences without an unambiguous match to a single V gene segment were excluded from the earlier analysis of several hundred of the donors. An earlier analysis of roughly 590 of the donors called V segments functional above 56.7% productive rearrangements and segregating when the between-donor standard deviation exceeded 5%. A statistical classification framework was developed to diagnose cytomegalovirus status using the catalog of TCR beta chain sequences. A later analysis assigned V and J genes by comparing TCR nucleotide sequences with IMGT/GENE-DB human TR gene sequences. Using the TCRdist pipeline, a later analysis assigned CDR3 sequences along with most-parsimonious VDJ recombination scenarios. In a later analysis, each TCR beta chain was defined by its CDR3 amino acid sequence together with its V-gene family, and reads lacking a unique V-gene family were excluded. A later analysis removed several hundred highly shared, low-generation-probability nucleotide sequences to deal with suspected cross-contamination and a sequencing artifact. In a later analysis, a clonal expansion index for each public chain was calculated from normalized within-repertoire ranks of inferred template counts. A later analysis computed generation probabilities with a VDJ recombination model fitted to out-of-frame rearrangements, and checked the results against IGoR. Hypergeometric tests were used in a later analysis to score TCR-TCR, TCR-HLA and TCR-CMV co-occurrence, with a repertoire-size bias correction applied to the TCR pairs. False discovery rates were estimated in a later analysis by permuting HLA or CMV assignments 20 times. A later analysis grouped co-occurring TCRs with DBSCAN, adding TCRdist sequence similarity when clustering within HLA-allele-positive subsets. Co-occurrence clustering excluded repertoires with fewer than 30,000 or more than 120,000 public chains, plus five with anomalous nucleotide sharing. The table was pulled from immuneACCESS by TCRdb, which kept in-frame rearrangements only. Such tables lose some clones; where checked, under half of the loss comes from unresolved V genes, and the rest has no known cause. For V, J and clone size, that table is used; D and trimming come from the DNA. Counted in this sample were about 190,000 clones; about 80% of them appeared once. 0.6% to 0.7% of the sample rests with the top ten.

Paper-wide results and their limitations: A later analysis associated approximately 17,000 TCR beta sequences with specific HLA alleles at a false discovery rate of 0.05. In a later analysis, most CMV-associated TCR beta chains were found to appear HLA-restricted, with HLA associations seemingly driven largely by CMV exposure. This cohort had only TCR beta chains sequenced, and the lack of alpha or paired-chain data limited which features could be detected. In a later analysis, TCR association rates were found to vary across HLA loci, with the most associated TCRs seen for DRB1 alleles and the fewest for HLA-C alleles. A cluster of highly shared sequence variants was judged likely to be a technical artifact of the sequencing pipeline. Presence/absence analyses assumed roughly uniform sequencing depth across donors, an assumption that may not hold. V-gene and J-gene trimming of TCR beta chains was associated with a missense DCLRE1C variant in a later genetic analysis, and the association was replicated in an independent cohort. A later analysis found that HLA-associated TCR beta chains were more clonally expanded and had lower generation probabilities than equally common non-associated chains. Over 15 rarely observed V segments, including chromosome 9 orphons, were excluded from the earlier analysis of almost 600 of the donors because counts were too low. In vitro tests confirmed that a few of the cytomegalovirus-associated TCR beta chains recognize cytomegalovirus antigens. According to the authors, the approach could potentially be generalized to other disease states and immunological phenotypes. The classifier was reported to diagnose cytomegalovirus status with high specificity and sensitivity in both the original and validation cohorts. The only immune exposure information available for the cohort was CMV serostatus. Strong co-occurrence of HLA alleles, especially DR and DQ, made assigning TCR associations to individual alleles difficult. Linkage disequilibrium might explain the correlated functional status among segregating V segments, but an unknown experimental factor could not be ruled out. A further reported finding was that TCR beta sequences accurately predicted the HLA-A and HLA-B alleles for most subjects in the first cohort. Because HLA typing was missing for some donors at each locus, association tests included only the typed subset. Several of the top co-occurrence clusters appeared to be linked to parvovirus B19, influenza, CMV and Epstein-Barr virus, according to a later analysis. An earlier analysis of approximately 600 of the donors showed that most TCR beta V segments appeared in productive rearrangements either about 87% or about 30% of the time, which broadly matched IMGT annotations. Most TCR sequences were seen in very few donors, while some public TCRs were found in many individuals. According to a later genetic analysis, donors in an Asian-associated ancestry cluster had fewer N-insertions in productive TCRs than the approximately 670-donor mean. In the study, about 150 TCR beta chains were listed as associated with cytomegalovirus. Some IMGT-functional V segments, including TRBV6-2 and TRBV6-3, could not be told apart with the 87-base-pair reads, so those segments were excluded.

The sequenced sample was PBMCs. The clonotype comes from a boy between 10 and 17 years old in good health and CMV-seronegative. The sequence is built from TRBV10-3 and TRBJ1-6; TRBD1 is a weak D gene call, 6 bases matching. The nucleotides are TGTGCCATCAGTGAGTCGGCAGGGGCAAATTCACCCCTCCACTTT. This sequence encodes CAISESAGANSPLHF.